This T cell receptor beta chain was captured by sequencing in a study of T cell responses to AZD1222 COVID-19 vaccine (dated by TCRdb to the early 2020s). About the study as a whole: AZD1222 recipients given second doses at about 4 weeks or at about 12 weeks were pooled, since spike-specific TCR depth and breadth were not found to differ between the two schedules. TCR sequencing was performed for 233 trial participants, of whom approximately 200 were given two doses of AZD1222 and around 25 were given two doses of MenACWY control vaccine. Trial participants were enrolled into age subgroups of 18-55, 56-69 and 70-plus years, which contained 148, 28 and 57 TCR-sequenced participants, respectively.

The research as a whole found: Participants were mostly white British, with more females than males. The authors suggested clonal diversity may have been underestimated. In the small 56-69-year group, the increase in depth fell short of significance, most likely because of low power. The vaccine-associated CD4 TCRs covered the entire spike protein, and the dominant responses fell in regions 160-218 and 743-854. No day 14 peak-response samples were available, so repertoires were characterized only after the peak T cell response. After two AZD1222 doses, spike-specific TCR breadth and depth were significantly higher than at day 0 and than in MenACWY recipients. Nearly half of unique spike-specific TCRs reportedly recognized epitopes outside regions mutated in the B.1.351 and B.1.1.7 variants. Conclusions about previously exposed vaccinees were limited because only six AZD1222 recipients were SARS-CoV-2 seropositive at baseline.

The CDR3 regions of human TCRbeta chains were analyzed by immunosequencing. The authors' pipeline ran thus. TCRs in the repertoires were matched against a reference library of SARS-CoV-2-specific TCRs that had been generated with the MIRA antigen-specificity platform. Breadth was defined as the fraction of unique TCRs that were SARS-CoV-2-associated, and depth was defined as the fraction of total T cells that were SARS-CoV-2-associated. Using the MIRA data, each spike-specific TCR was assigned both to the spike region to which the TCR was reactive and to a CD4 or CD8 class. Log10-transformed breadth and depth values were compared by one-way ANOVA with Sidak's multiple comparisons tests. TCRdb obtained this table from immuneACCESS and retained in-frame rearrangements with V and J assigned. These tables miss some clones; where compared with another copy, unresolved V genes account for less than half of the shortfall, and the remainder is unexplained. That table is the source of V, J and clone size, and D and trimming were worked out from the DNA. In this sample the table shows about 140,000 clones, about 90% of which occur a single time. The ten largest clones take up just over 5.5% of the sample.

In the paper's terms, the time point label means: baseline before first vaccination. Vaccinee samples were obtained from the UK trials COV001 and COV002, which included a single-blind randomized controlled phase 2/3 trial of AZD1222 (ChAdOx1 nCoV-19) in healthy adults. For TCRbeta chain sequencing, PBMC samples were collected from trial participants at day 0 and at day 28 after the second dose. The cysteine opens and the phenylalanine closes a CDR3 of 15 amino acids. The kept DNA is CDR3 alone, 45 bases in frame from the first base. CDR1 and CDR2 were assigned from the germline V gene (reference sequence) as MNHNY and SVGAGI. V loses 2 bases, J loses 0 bases, and the germline ends lie 7 bases apart. Note on this clone: No cognate antigen has been identified for it. Base qualities were left out, and no much larger clone turns up one base away.

The material was peripheral blood, obtained on day 0 of AZD1222 vaccination. The TCR comes from an adult in good health. Rearrangement joined TRBV6-6 to TRBJ2-2, with TRBD2 perhaps the D gene, on 5 matching bases. The DNA sequence reads TGTGCCAGCAGTTACGGTAGCGCGAACACCGGGGAGCTGTTTTTT. This codes for CASSYGSANTGELFF.